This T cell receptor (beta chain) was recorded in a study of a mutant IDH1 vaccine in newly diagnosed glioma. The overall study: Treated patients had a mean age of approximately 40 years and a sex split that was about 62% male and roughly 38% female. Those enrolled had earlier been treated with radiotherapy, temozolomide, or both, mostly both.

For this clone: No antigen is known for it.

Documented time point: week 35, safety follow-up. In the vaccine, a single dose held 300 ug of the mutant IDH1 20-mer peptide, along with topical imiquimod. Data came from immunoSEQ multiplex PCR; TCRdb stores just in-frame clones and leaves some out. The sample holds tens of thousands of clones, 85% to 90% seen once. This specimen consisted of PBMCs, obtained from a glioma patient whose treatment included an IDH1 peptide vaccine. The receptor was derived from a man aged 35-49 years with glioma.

In DNA, the CDR3 is TGTGCCAGCAGTTTATGGCTGCAAGAGACCCAGTACTTC. This codes for CASSLWLQETQYF. This chain joins TRBV28 and TRBJ2-5; D remains unclear. V lost 0 bases, J lost 2 bases, and 4 bases lay in between. Germline assignment: CDR1 MDHEN and CDR2 SYDVKM. The CDR3 runs 13 residues.